A single TCR beta chain is shown here with its context. The target antigen is unknown. Germline V gene data show CDR1 as SQVTM and CDR2 as ANQGSEA. This CDR3 contains 14 residues. Trimming shortened V by 4 bases and J by 0 bases, and 13 bases separated the two germline ends. cDNA serving as the sequencing template came from extracted, reverse transcribed RNA. The table came from immunoSEQ multiplex PCR; TCRdb's copy has only in-frame clones and leaves some out. The profile shows over 90,000 clones, around 84% of them singletons. The data originate from a study of CD8+ T cells in alopecia areata. About the study: The SALT score measured affected scalp surface percentage in treated patients. Broader study findings: Under tofacitinib, numerous expanded lesional clonotypes remained detectable in scalp and blood.

The treatment denotes: oral pan-JAK inhibitor, 5-10 mg twice daily. In alopecia areata patients, both lesional scalp punch biopsies and peripheral blood were collected. This TCR derives from a human donor with alopecia areata. Sequenced material: CD8+ T cells sorted from blood, taken between weeks 30 and 35, from a patient treated with tofacitinib. V is TRBV29-1 and J is TRBJ2-7, with D unresolved. CDR3 protein: CSVVGHKSSYEQYF. The DNA of the CDR3 is TGCAGCGTTGTCGGTCATAAGTCCTCCTACGAGCAGTACTTC.